This T cell receptor (beta chain) was sequenced for a study of Ad26.COV2.S vaccination and SARS-CoV-2 variants. Noted treatment: some 20 received Ad26.COV2.S at low or high dose, single or two shots; about 5 received placebo; per-sample allocation not given. After the first vaccine or placebo injection, samples were drawn on day 63. The data were produced by immunoSEQ multiplex PCR, yet TCRdb's version contains in-frame clones alone and is incomplete. The table has about 220,000 clones, roughly 90% seen once. CDR1 LGHNA and CDR2 YSLEER come from the germline V gene. The CDR3 runs 15 residues. Trimming stripped 0 bases from V and 7 bases from J, with 15 bases between.

The chain employs TRBV4-3 and TRBJ1-1; D is ambiguous. This receptor was obtained from a person aged 18-65 years who received the Ad26.COV2.S COVID-19 vaccine or a placebo. Sequenced here: peripheral blood, sampled in a trial of Ad26.COV2.S vaccine versus placebo. The DNA of the CDR3 is TGCGCCAGCAGCCAAGATCGGGCGACGGGAGATGAAGCTTTCTTT. Translating gives CASSQDRATGDEAFF.